Listed below are T cell receptor beta chains from one sample, sequenced in a study of blood T cell repertoires in COVID-19. Profiled with immunoSEQ multiplex PCR; TCRdb holds only in-frame clones, not every one. The table has around 56,000 clones, 75% to 95% seen once. Specimen: peripheral blood. Source of these receptors: a man older than 75 with acute or convalescent COVID-19. CDR3s leave out the opening cysteine and the closing phenylalanine or tryptophan. D genes are given only for firm matches.

CDR3 protein: SVGEGQGLYTEAF
V gene: TRBV29-1
J gene: TRBJ1-1
D gene: TRBD1

CDR3 protein: ASSSRGGLLSYEQY
V gene: TRBV5-6
J gene: TRBJ2-7
D gene: .

CDR3 protein: ASRDRVSNEQF
V gene: TRBV6-5
J gene: TRBJ2-1
D gene: TRBD1

CDR3 protein: ASSLAESGQF
V gene: TRBV14
J gene: TRBJ2-1
D gene: .

CDR3 protein: ASSPPGTGSEKLF
V gene: TRBV18
J gene: TRBJ1-4
D gene: TRBD1

CDR3 protein: ASSQGTKNTEAF
V gene: TRBV3-1/TRBV3-2
J gene: TRBJ1-1
D gene: .

CDR3 protein: ASSWDRVYSGNGYT
V gene: TRBV5-1
J gene: TRBJ1-2
D gene: TRBD1

CDR3 protein: ASSGDSYNEQF
V gene: TRBV2
J gene: TRBJ2-1
D gene: TRBD1

CDR3 protein: ASSLGPLNLEAF
V gene: TRBV5-5
J gene: TRBJ1-1
D gene: .

CDR3 protein: ASSMVQGVRNQPQH
V gene: TRBV19
J gene: TRBJ1-5
D gene: TRBD1

CDR3 protein: ASSLDGGTEAF
V gene: TRBV5-1
J gene: TRBJ1-1
D gene: .